Shown below are 18 T cell receptor beta chains from a single sample sequenced in a study of T cells in localized non-small cell lung cancer. Clones were sequenced by immunoSEQ multiplex PCR, and TCRdb holds only the in-frame ones, with some missing. The repertoire includes some 10,000 clones, 70% to 90% of them detected once, and around 8.6% sits in the top ten. The source was peripheral blood, collected before any cancer treatment. All receptors derive from a male donor aged 60 or over with stage III lung adenocarcinoma.

J is TRBJ2-1 and V is TRBV11-2; 11 bases are a match to TRBD2. V was pared by 1 base and J by 9 bases, with 5 bases of the junction left unmatched. Germline assignment: CDR1 SGHAT and CDR2 FQNNGV. The CDR3 contains 15 residues. In nucleotides, the CDR3 is TGTGCCAGCAGCTTAGGACTAGCGGGGACTATTGAGCAGTTCTTC. Translating it yields CASSLGLAGTIEQFF.

The chain joins TRBV21-1 to TRBJ1-1. TRBV21-1 is labeled a pseudogene. The CDR3 runs 18 residues. This chain's CDR3 is CASSKNMSRDEKNTEAFF. CDR3 nucleotide sequence: TGTGCCAGCAGCAAAAATATGAGCAGGGACGAGAAAAACACTGAAGCTTTCTTT.

The chain carries TRBV2 and TRBJ1-1; no definite D call. CDR3 length equals 14 residues. The germline gives CDR1 SNHLY, CDR2 FYNNEI. Trimming stripped 2 bases from V and 4 bases from J, with 11 bases between. Here the CDR3 reads CASSELEGGTEAFF. In nucleotides, the CDR3 is TGTGCCAGCAGTGAACTAGAGGGCGGCACTGAAGCTTTCTTT. Full variable domain (remainder filled in from reference TRBV2 and TRBJ1-1): EPEVTQTPSHQVTQMGQEVILRCVPISNHLYFYWYRQILGQKVEFLVSFYNNEISEKSEIFDDQFSVERPDGSNFTLKIRSTKLEDSAMYFCASSELEGGTEAFFGQGTRLTVV.

A few counts support this clone. The chain is built from TRBV10-3 and TRBJ2-7; 7 bases map to TRBD2. Germline lookup yields CDR1 ENHRY and CDR2 SYGVKD. V dropped 8 bases and J dropped 5; count of bases not matched to a gene: 6. The CDR3 spans 12 residues. CDR3 amino acids: CAISGGGDEQYF. The DNA for the CDR3 is TGTGCCATCTCGGGGGGAGGAGACGAGCAGTACTTC.

The rearrangement uses TRBV30 and TRBJ2-1; weak D call: TRBD1 (7 bases). Trimming removed 4 bases from V and 9 bases from J, with 16 bases in between. This CDR3 comprises 13 residues. CDR1 is GTSNPN, CDR2 SVGIG, per germline (reference sequence). The CDR3, as DNA: TGTGCCTGGAAAATGGACAGGCGGGGTGAGCAGTTCTTC. It is translated as CAWKMDRRGEQFF. Full variable domain (remainder filled in from reference TRBV30 and TRBJ2-1): SQTIHQWPATLVQPVGSPLSLECTVEGTSNPNLYWYRQAAGRGLQLLFYSVGIGQISSEVPQNLSASRPQDRQFILSSKKLLLSDSGFYLCAWKMDRRGEQFFGPGTRLTVL.

Here the CDR3 DNA reads TGTGCCACCTCCACATACAGGCTTAGCTCCTACGAGCAGTACTTC. It yields the protein CATSTYRLSSYEQYF. The V call is TRBV11-3, the J call TRBJ2-7, with a possible D match to TRBD1 (5 bases). V gave up 10 bases and J gave up 0 bases, with 19 bases separating them. The CDR3 loop spans 15 amino acids. CDR1 SGHNT and CDR2 YENEEA come from the germline V gene.

The chain is built from TRBV6-1 and TRBJ1-2; TRBD1 might be the D (5 bases). The CDR3 loop spans 13 amino acids. Germline V gene data show CDR1 as MNHNS and CDR2 as SASEGT. The V end lost 3 bases, the J end lost 8 bases, and 13 bases lay between the germline ends. The chain's CDR3 is CASSDGGVLGYTF. The CDR3 nucleotides are TGTGCCAGCAGTGATGGGGGGGTACTAGGCTACACCTTC.

The chain uses TRBV29-1 and TRBJ1-2; TRBD1 aligns across 8 bases. The V gene's germline CDR1 is SQVTM and CDR2 ANQGSEA. The junction had 19 bases not matched to a gene; V was cut back by 3 bases and J by 7 bases. There are 17 residues in the CDR3. The CDR3 region is CSVEYLRTGRAESGYTF. CDR3 nucleotides: TGCAGCGTTGAGTACCTTAGGACAGGGCGAGCGGAGAGTGGCTACACCTTC.

The table lists this clone with a few counts. The gene calls are TRBV15 and TRBJ1-1; D gene ambiguous. Germline V gene lookup returns CDR1 LNHNV and CDR2 YYDKDF (reference sequence). The CDR3 runs 15 residues. The V end was cut by 3 bases, the J end by 5 bases, with 16 bases between. CDR3: CATSRDGQAGTEAFF. The DNA of the CDR3 is TGTGCCACCAGCAGGGACGGGCAGGCGGGAACTGAAGCTTTCTTT. Complete variable domain (other parts from reference TRBV15 and TRBJ1-1): DAMVIQNPRYQVTQFGKPVTLSCSQTLNHNVMYWYQQKSSQAPKLLFHYYDKDFNNEADTPDNFQSRRPNTSFCFLDIRSPGLGDTAMYLCATSRDGQAGTEAFFGQGTRLTVV.

The rearrangement links TRBV29-1 to TRBJ1-1, with D possibly being TRBD1 (6 bases). This CDR3 has 13 amino acids. The V gene's germline CDR1 is SQVTM and CDR2 ANQGSEA. V was cut by 5 bases and J by 1 base, with 11 bases left in between. Here the CDR3 reads CSVTQGPNTEAFF. In nucleotides, the CDR3 is TGCAGCGTTACACAGGGACCGAACACTGAAGCTTTCTTT.

The gene calls are TRBV14 and TRBJ1-5; D remains unclear. Germline V gene lookup returns CDR1 SGHDN and CDR2 FVKESK. Trimming removed 1 base at V and 5 bases at J, with 15 bases between. This CDR3 spans 16 amino acids. The CDR3 DNA sequence: TGTGCCAGCAGCCAAGGGGTAAGGGCAGACGATCAGCCCCAGCATTTT. Translation gives CASSQGVRADDQPQHF.

This chain connects TRBV7-2 to TRBJ1-1, with a weak D call TRBD1 (6 bases). Germline CDR1 SGHTA, CDR2 FQGNSA. The CDR3 is made up of 14 amino acids. V was shortened by 5 bases and J by 4 bases, with 14 bases between the two germline ends. In DNA, the CDR3 is TGTGCCAGCAGCACCCAGGGGCGGGGCACTGAAGCTTTCTTT. Translating gives CASSTQGRGTEAFF.

The rearrangement joins TRBV7-9 to TRBJ2-7; D tentatively reads TRBD1 or TRBD2 (5 bases each). V was pared by 5 bases and J by 6 bases, with 20 bases between. This CDR3 is 15 amino acids long. Germline values: CDR1 SEHNR, CDR2 FQNEAQ (reference sequence). DNA for the CDR3: TGTGCCAGCAGCCCGCCCGCCGGGACGGTGCCCGAGCAGTACTTC. Encoded protein: CASSPPAGTVPEQYF.

The chain uses TRBV4-1 and TRBJ2-7; D is possibly TRBD2 (6 bases). V dropped 4 bases and J dropped 0 bases, with 13 bases sitting between them. CDR1 is MGHRA, CDR2 YSYEKL, per germline. The CDR3 length is 15 residues. The CDR3 nucleotides are TGCGCCAGCAGCCTGGAGCCGGAGGGCTCCTACGAGCAGTACTTC. It specifies CASSLEPEGSYEQYF.

The chain links TRBV27 to TRBJ2-7, with D possibly being TRBD1 (6 bases). CDR3 length equals 16 residues. V was pared by 3 bases and J by 3 bases, with 18 bases between. Germline CDR1 reads MNHEY; CDR2 reads SMNVEV (reference sequence). In nucleotides, the CDR3 is TGTGCCAGCAGTTTCCTGCGGCAGGGACATCGCTACGAGCAGTACTTC. It specifies CASSFLRQGHRYEQYF.

V gene TRBV5-4 combines with J gene TRBJ2-3, with 16 bases fitting TRBD2. Germline V gene data show CDR1 as SGHNT and CDR2 as YYREEE (reference sequence). The junction had 6 bases not matched to a gene; V was cut back by 5 bases and J by 3 bases. There are 17 residues in the CDR3. CDR3 nucleotides: TGTGCCAGCAGGATGGGACTAGCGGGGGGGCTAACAGATACGCAGTATTTT. Amino acids: CASRMGLAGGLTDTQYF.

The chain joins TRBV7-9 to TRBJ2-2; D is unresolved. The CDR3 loop spans 11 amino acids. The germline V and J ends were trimmed by 3 bases and 8 bases, with 4 bases remaining between them. Germline CDR1 is SEHNR and CDR2 is FQNEAQ (reference sequence). The CDR3: CASSFKGELFF. The CDR3 region has the DNA TGTGCCAGCAGCTTCAAAGGGGAGCTGTTTTTT.

The V and J genes are TRBV18 and TRBJ2-5; 12 bases are shared with TRBD2. Germline loops: CDR1 KGHSH, CDR2 LQKENI. Trimming took 3 bases from V and 4 from J; bases not matched to a gene: 3. The CDR3 spans 15 residues. CDR3: CASSPGLAGRETQYF. The CDR3 coding sequence is TGTGCCAGCTCACCCGGACTAGCGGGGAGAGAGACCCAGTACTTC.